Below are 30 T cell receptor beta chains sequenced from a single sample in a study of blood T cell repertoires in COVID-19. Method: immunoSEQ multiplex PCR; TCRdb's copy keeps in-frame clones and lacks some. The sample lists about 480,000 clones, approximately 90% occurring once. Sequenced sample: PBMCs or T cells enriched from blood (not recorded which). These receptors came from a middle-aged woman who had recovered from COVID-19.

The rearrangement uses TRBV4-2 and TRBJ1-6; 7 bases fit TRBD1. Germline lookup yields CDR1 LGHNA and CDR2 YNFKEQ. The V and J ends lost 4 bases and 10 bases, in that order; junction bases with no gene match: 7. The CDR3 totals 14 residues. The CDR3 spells CASSLDRVPSPLHF. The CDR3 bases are TGTGCCAGCAGCCTCGACAGGGTACCGTCACCCCTCCACTTT.

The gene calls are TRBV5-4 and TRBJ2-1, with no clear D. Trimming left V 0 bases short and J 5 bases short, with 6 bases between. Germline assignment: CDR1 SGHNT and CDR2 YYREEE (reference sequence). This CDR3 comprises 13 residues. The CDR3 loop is CASSLDRNNEQFF. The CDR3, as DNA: TGTGCCAGCAGCTTGGACAGAAACAATGAGCAGTTCTTC.

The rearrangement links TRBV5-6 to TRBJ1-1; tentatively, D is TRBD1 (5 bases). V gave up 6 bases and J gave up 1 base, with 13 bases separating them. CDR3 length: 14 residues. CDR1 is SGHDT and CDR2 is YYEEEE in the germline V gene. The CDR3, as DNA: TGTGCCAGCACCTACTGGAGGGGGAACACTGAAGCTTTCTTT. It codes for CASTYWRGNTEAFF.

The CDR3 is CASSDVRGTGNQPQHF. The CDR3, as DNA: TGTGCCAGCAGTGACGTAAGGGGAACGGGCAATCAGCCCCAGCATTTT. V usage is TRBV6-1 and J usage is TRBJ1-5; D is perhaps TRBD1 (5 bases). The CDR3 covers 16 residues. V lost 3 bases to trimming and J lost 2 bases, with 14 bases between them. CDR1 and CDR2 from the germline V gene are MNHNS and SASEGT.

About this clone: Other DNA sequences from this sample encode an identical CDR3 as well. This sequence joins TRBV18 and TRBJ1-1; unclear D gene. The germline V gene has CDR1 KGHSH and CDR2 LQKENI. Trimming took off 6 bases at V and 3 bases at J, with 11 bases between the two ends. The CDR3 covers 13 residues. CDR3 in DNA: TGTGCCAGCTCTCCAAGCCCCGACACTGAAGCTTTCTTT. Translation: CASSPSPDTEAFF.

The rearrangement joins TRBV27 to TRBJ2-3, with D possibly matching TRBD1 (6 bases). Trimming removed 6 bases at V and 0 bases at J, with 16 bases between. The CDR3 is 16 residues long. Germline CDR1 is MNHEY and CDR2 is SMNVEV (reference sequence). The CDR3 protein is CASSDPGQMSTDTQYF. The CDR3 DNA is TGTGCCAGCAGCGATCCCGGACAGATGAGCACAGATACGCAGTATTTT.

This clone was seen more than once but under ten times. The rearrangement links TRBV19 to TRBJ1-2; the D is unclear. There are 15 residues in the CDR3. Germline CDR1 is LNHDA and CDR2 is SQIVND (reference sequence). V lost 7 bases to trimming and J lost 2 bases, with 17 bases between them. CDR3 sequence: CASTMRETKNYGYTF. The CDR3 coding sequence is TGTGCCAGTACAATGCGGGAGACAAAAAACTATGGCTACACCTTC.

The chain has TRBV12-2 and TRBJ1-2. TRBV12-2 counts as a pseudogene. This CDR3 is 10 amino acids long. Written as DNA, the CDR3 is TGTGCAAGTCGCCCGGTGGGCTACACCTTC. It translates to CASRPVGYTF.

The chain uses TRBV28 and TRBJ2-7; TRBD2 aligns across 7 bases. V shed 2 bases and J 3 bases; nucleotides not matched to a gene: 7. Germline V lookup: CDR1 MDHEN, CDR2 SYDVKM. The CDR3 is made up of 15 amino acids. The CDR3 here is CASSLVSSGGYEQYF. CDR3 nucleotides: TGTGCCAGCAGTTTAGTTTCTAGCGGTGGCTACGAGCAGTACTTC.

The CDR3 nucleotides read TGTGCCAGCTGCCTAGCGGGAGAAGAGCAGTACTTC. Translation: CASCLAGEEQYF. This chain links TRBV6-2 or TRBV6-3 with TRBJ2-7, with 10 bases fitting TRBD2. The germline V gene has CDR1 MNHEY and CDR2 SVGEGT. The CDR3 totals 12 residues. The V and J ends lost 8 bases and 7 bases, in that order; junction bases with no gene match: 5.

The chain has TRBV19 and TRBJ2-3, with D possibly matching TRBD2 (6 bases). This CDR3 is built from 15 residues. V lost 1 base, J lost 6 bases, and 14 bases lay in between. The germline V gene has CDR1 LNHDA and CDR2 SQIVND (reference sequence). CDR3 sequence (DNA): TGTGCCAGTAGTATAGCGGGCGGGATTGGGGATACGCAGTATTTT. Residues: CASSIAGGIGDTQYF.

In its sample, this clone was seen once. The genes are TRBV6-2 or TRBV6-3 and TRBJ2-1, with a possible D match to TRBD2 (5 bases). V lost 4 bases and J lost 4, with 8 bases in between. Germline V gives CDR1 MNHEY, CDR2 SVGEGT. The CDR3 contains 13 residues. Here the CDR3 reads CASSFSGYNEQFF. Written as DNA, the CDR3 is TGTGCCAGCAGTTTCAGCGGTTACAATGAGCAGTTCTTC.

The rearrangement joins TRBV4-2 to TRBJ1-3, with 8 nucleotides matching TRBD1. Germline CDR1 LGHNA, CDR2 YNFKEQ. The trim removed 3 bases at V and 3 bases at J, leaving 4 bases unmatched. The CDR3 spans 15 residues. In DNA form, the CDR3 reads TGTGCCAGCAGCCAGACAGGGGAGTTTGGAAACACCATATATTTT. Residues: CASSQTGEFGNTIYF.

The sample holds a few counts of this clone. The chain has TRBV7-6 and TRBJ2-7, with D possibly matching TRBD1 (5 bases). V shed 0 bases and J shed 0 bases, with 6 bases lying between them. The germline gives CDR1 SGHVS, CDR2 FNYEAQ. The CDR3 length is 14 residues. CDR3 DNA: TGTGCCAGCAGCTTAGCAGGGGACTCCTACGAGCAGTACTTC. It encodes CASSLAGDSYEQYF.

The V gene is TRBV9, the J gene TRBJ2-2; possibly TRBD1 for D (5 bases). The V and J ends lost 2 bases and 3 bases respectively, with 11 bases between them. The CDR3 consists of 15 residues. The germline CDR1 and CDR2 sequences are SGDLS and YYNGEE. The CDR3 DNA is TGTGCCAGCAGCGTCTCAGGGCAGGACACCGGGGAGCTGTTTTTT. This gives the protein CASSVSGQDTGELFF.

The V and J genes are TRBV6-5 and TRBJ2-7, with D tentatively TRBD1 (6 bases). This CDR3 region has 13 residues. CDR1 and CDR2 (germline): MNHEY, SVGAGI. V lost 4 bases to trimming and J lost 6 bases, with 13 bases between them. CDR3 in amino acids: CASSSYRESEQYF. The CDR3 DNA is TGTGCCAGCAGTTCTTACAGGGAGTCCGAGCAGTACTTC.

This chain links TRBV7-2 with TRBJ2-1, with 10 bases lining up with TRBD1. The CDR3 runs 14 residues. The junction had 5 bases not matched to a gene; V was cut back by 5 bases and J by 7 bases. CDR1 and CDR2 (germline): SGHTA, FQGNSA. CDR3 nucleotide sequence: TGTGCCAGCAGCCCGGGACAGGGGAGGAATGAGCAGTTCTTC. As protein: CASSPGQGRNEQFF.

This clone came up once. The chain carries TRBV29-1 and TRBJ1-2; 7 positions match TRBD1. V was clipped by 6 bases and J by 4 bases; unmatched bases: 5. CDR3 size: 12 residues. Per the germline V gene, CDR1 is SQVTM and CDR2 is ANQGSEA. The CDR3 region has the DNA TGCAGCGTGGCGGGACAGACCTATGGCTACACCTTC. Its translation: CSVAGQTYGYTF.

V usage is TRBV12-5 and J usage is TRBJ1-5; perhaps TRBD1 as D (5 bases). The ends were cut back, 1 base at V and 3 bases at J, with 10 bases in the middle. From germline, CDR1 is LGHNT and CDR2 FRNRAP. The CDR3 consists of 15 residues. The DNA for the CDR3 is TGTGCTAGTGGTTTGGCGCTAGGGGACAATCAGCCCCAGCATTTT. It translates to CASGLALGDNQPQHF.

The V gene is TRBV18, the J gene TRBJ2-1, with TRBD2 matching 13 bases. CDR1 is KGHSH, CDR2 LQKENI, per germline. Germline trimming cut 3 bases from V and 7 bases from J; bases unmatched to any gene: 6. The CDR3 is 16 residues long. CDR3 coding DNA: TGTGCCAGCTCACCCCGGACTAGCGGGAGACCGAATGAGCAGTTCTTC. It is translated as CASSPRTSGRPNEQFF.

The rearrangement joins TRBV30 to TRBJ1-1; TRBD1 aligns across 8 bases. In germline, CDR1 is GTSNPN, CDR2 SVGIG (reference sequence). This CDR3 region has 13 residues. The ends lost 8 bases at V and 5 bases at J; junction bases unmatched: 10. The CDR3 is CAAQGAQGTEAFF. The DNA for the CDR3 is TGTGCCGCCCAGGGGGCCCAGGGAACTGAAGCTTTCTTT. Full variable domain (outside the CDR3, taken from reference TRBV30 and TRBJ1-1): SQTIHQWPATLVQPVGSPLSLECTVEGTSNPNLYWYRQAAGRGLQLLFYSVGIGQISSEVPQNLSASRPQDRQFILSSKKLLLSDSGFYLCAAQGAQGTEAFFGQGTRLTVV.

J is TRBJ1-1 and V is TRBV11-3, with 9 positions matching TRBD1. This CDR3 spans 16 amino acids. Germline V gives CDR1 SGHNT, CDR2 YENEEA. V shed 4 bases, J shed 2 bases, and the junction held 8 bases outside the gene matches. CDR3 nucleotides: TGTGCCAGCAGCTCCACCGGGACAGGGAAAAACACTGAAGCTTTCTTT. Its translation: CASSSTGTGKNTEAFF.

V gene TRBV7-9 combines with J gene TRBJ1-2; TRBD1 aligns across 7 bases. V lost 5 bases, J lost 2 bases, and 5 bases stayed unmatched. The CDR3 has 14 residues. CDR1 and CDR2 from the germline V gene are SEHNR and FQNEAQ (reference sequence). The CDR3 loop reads CASSPGGSNYGYTF. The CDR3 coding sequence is TGTGCCAGCAGCCCAGGGGGGTCGAACTATGGCTACACCTTC.

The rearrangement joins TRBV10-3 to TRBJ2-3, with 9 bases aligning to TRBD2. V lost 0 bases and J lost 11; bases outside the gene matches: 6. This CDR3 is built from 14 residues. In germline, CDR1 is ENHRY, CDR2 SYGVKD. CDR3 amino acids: CAISESTSGRMQYF. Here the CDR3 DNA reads TGTGCCATCAGTGAGTCGACTAGCGGTCGTATGCAGTATTTT.

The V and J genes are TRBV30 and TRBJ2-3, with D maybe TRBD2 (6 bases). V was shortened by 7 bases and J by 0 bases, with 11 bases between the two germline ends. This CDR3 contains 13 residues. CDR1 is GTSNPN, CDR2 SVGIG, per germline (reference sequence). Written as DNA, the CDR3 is TGTGCCTCCGGACTACAAAGCACAGATACGCAGTATTTT. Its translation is CASGLQSTDTQYF.

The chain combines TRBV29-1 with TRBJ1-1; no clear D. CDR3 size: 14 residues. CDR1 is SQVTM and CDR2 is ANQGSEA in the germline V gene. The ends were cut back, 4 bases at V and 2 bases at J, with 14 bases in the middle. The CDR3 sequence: CSVVALMLNTEAFF. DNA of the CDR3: TGCAGCGTTGTAGCCCTAATGCTCAACACTGAAGCTTTCTTT.

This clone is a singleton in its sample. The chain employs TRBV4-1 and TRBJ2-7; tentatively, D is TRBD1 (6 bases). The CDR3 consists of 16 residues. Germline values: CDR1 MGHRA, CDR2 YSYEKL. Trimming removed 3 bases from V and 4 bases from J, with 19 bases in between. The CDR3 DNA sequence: TGCGCCAGCAGCCAGAGAGGAGCTGGGACACTTTACGAGCAGTACTTC. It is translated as CASSQRGAGTLYEQYF.

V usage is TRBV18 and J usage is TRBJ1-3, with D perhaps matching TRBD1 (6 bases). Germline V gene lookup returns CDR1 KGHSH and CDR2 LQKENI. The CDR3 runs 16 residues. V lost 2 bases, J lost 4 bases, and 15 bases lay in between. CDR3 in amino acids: CASSPEVQGYGNTIYF. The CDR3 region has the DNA TGTGCCAGCTCACCAGAAGTCCAGGGGTACGGAAACACCATATATTTT.

The CDR3 region has the DNA TGTGCCAGCAGCCAACGGGACAGTAATTCACCCCTCCACTTT. This encodes CASSQRDSNSPLHF. The chain links TRBV3-1 (or the pseudogene TRBV3-2) to TRBJ1-6; 7 bases match TRBD1. Germline trimming cut 2 bases from V and 6 bases from J; bases unmatched to any gene: 1. This CDR3 region has 14 residues. CDR1 is LGHDT and CDR2 is YNNKEL in the germline V gene (reference sequence).

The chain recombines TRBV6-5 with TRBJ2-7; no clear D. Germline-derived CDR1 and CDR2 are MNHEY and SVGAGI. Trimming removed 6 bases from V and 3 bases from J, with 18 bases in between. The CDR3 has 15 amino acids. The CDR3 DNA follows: TGTGCCAGCAGCGTCAGGCCGGTGGGCGTCTACGAGCAGTACTTC. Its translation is CASSVRPVGVYEQYF.